This T cell receptor beta chain was sequenced for a study of blood T cell repertoires in COVID-19. Study overall: Collection of acute and convalescent COVID-19 samples took place in the United States, Italy and Spain. Sources were T cells, B-cell-depleted T cells, or PBMCs; the material itself was cDNA or gDNA.

Germline values: CDR1 SEHNR, CDR2 FQNEAQ (reference sequence). V was clipped by 1 base and J by 8 bases; unmatched bases: 6. This CDR3 has 15 residues. Original processing methods: Quantification of nucleated cells was approximated via reference gene primer amplification. Method: immunoSEQ multiplex PCR; TCRdb's copy keeps in-frame clones and lacks some. Clonal size and the V and J genes are those of that table, whereas D and trimming came from the DNA. The sample shows roughly 130,000 clones, approximately 81% of them seen only once. Participants' reported clinical history set cohort assignment. This chain connects TRBV7-9 to TRBJ2-1; 9 nucleotides line up with TRBD1. The specimen was PBMCs or T cells enriched from blood (not recorded which). The clonotype originates from a man between 35 and 55 years old with acute COVID-19. In DNA, the CDR3 is TGTGCCAGCAGCTTAGGGGGACAGGGTTTCGATGAGCAGTTCTTC. Translating it yields CASSLGGQGFDEQFF.